One and the same sample provided the 16 T cell receptor beta chains below, sequenced in a study of CD4 T cells in relation to SARS-CoV-2 and coronaviruses. These receptors have no known antigen. The repertoire was sequenced with immunoSEQ multiplex PCR; TCRdb's copy has only in-frame clones and lacks some. Of 35,000 or so clones detected, about 80% appear once; the ten largest clones hold more than 6%. Sample: naive CD4+ T cells from PBMCs, cultured in vitro. Subset reported: naive CD4+ T cells isolated by negative enrichment. The receptors derive from an adult with COVID-19.

The CDR3 coding sequence is TGTGCCTGGAGTGTATATGAGGGGGCTAACACTGAAGCTTTCTTT. It codes for CAWSVYEGANTEAFF. This rearrangement joins TRBV30 to TRBJ1-1, with 7 bases lining up with TRBD1. Germline CDR1 is GTSNPN and CDR2 is SVGIG (reference sequence). The CDR3 is 15 residues long. V trimming: 0 bases; J trimming: 2 bases; junction bases outside the gene matches: 6.

V gene TRBV28 combines with J gene TRBJ1-6; D gene ambiguous. V gave up 3 bases and J gave up 13 bases, with 10 bases separating them. CDR1 is MDHEN, CDR2 SYDVKM, per germline. The CDR3 consists of 12 residues. CDR3 coding DNA: TGTGCCAGCAGTTTGCTTAAGACGCCCCTCCACTTT. Its protein product is CASSLLKTPLHF.

The count of this clone is one. V and J are TRBV12-2 and TRBJ1-5; TRBD1 was called by the table and not checked on the DNA. TRBV12-2 is designated a pseudogene. The CDR3 spans 18 residues. This CDR3 is CASRPQEPRTVYHQPQHF. The CDR3 DNA is TGTGCAAGTCGCCCCCAAGAACCAAGGACAGTTTACCATCAGCCCCAGCATTTT.

This chain links TRBV7-9 with TRBJ1-4; 8 positions agree with TRBD1. Losses at the gene ends were 8 bases for V and 8 bases for J; bases not matched to a gene: 10. This CDR3 has 14 amino acids. The V gene's germline CDR1 is SEHNR and CDR2 FQNEAQ (reference sequence). The CDR3 loop is CASASDRAGEKLFF. The CDR3 region has the DNA TGTGCCAGCGCGTCGGACAGGGCTGGGGAAAAACTGTTTTTT.

The chain employs TRBV29-1 and TRBJ2-7; D is ambiguous. V lost 5 bases and J lost 0, with 11 bases in between. Germline-derived CDR1 and CDR2 are SQVTM and ANQGSEA. The CDR3 sequence is 13 residues long. This CDR3 reads CSVLGPPSYEQYF. The CDR3 DNA sequence: TGCAGCGTTCTAGGACCCCCCTCCTACGAGCAGTACTTC.

This chain joins TRBV19 and TRBJ1-5; TRBD1 is a possible D gene (6 bases). V lost 5 bases, J lost 3 bases, and 14 bases lay in between. Per the germline V gene, CDR1 is LNHDA and CDR2 is SQIVND (reference sequence). This CDR3 is 15 amino acids long. The CDR3 DNA is TGTGCCAGTAGTGTATACCGGGGGCCCAATCAGCCCCAGCATTTT. Residues: CASSVYRGPNQPQHF.

V is TRBV5-1 and J is TRBJ1-2, with 7 bases fitting TRBD1. The germline CDR1 and CDR2 sequences are SGHRS and YFSETQ. V shed 1 base and J 0 bases; nucleotides not matched to a gene: 9. The CDR3 has 17 residues. CDR3 sequence: CASSLPTGDRANYGYTF. The CDR3 nucleotides are TGCGCCAGCAGCTTGCCCACAGGGGATCGGGCTAACTATGGCTACACCTTC.

This chain uses TRBV6-1 with TRBJ2-7; 12 nucleotides agree with TRBD2. The germline V gene has CDR1 MNHNS and CDR2 SASEGT. After removal of 1 base from V and 4 bases from J, the junction contained 5 bases not matched to a gene. CDR3 length: 16 residues. CDR3 amino acids: CASSEVLAGGWYEQYF. Here the CDR3 DNA reads TGTGCCAGCAGTGAAGTGCTAGCGGGAGGGTGGTACGAGCAGTACTTC.

The rearrangement links TRBV7-2 to TRBJ2-7; 8 nucleotides match TRBD1. The CDR3 length is 13 residues. Trimming at V came to 5 bases and at J to 7 bases, leaving 7 bases not matched to a gene. The germline V gene encodes CDR1 SGHTA and CDR2 FQGNSA. CDR3 sequence reads: CASSPGQGREQYF. DNA of the CDR3: TGTGCCAGCAGCCCCGGACAGGGTCGAGAGCAGTACTTC.

The sample holds a few counts of this clone. This chain uses TRBV5-4 with TRBJ2-7; TRBD1 agrees at 9 bases. CDR3 length equals 15 residues. Unmatched junction bases numbered 6, after V lost 3 bases and J lost 2 bases. Germline values: CDR1 SGHNT, CDR2 YYREEE (reference sequence). CDR3 region: CASSWGTGNTYEQYF. The DNA for the CDR3 is TGTGCCAGCAGCTGGGGGACAGGGAATACCTACGAGCAGTACTTC. Using reference TRBV5-4 and TRBJ2-7 for the parts outside the CDR3, the full variable domain is ETGVTQSPTHLIKTRGQQVTLRCSSQSGHNTVSWYQQALGQGPQFIFQYYREEENGRGNFPPRFSGLQFPNYSSELNVNALELDDSALYLCASSWGTGNTYEQYFGPGTRLTVT.

This sequence joins TRBV27 and TRBJ2-1, with a weak D call TRBD2 (5 bases). Germline CDR1 and CDR2: MNHEY and SMNVEV (reference sequence). This CDR3 is 16 amino acids long. Trimming left V 2 bases short and J 6 bases short, with 17 bases between. The CDR3 nucleotides are TGTGCCAGCAGTTTAGTTCCCCCTAGCAGACGCAATGAGCAGTTCTTC. Translated, it gives CASSLVPPSRRNEQFF.

The chain joins TRBV6-1 to TRBJ1-2, with D hard to call. Trimming removed 3 bases at V and 11 bases at J, with 10 bases between. Looked up from germline, CDR1 is MNHNS and CDR2 is SASEGT. CDR3 size: 11 residues. This CDR3 is CASSDYFGYTF. The CDR3 region has the DNA TGTGCCAGCAGTGATTATTTTGGGTACACCTTC.

The J gene is TRBJ2-6, the V gene TRBV9; the D gene is possibly TRBD2 (6 bases). The germline V gene encodes CDR1 SGDLS and CDR2 YYNGEE. The CDR3 length is 15 residues. Trimming shortened V by 0 bases and J by 2 bases, and 6 bases separated the two germline ends. The CDR3 bases are TGTGCCAGCAGCGTAGGCGGGGCTGGGGCCAACGTCCTGACTTTC. Protein product: CASSVGGAGANVLTF.

The rearrangement joins TRBV7-3 to TRBJ2-3, with D perhaps TRBD1 (6 bases). V shed 4 bases and J shed 5 bases, with 10 bases lying between them. The CDR3 sequence is 13 residues long. CDR1 SGHTA and CDR2 FQGTGA come from the germline V gene. The CDR3 sequence: CASSSGQGDTQYF. DNA for the CDR3: TGTGCCAGCAGCTCGGGACAAGGAGATACGCAGTATTTT.

The chain is built from TRBV7-8 and TRBJ2-7, with a tentative D call TRBD1 (6 bases). The CDR3 has 14 amino acids. The germline V gene encodes CDR1 SGHVS and CDR2 FQNEAQ. Trimming pared 2 bases from V and 4 bases from J, leaving 12 bases between. The CDR3 coding sequence is TGTGCCAGCAGCTTATTTTCCGGGACATACGAGCAGTACTTC. Translated, it gives CASSLFSGTYEQYF.

This clone was seen a handful of times. The V gene is TRBV10-3, the J gene TRBJ2-1; D might be TRBD1 (5 bases). Per germline, CDR1 ENHRY and CDR2 SYGVKD. The CDR3 contains 13 residues. The ends were cut back, 4 bases at V and 4 bases at J, with 8 bases in the middle. CDR3 loop: CAISGDRYNEQFF. The CDR3 coding sequence is TGTGCCATCAGTGGAGACAGATACAATGAGCAGTTCTTC.